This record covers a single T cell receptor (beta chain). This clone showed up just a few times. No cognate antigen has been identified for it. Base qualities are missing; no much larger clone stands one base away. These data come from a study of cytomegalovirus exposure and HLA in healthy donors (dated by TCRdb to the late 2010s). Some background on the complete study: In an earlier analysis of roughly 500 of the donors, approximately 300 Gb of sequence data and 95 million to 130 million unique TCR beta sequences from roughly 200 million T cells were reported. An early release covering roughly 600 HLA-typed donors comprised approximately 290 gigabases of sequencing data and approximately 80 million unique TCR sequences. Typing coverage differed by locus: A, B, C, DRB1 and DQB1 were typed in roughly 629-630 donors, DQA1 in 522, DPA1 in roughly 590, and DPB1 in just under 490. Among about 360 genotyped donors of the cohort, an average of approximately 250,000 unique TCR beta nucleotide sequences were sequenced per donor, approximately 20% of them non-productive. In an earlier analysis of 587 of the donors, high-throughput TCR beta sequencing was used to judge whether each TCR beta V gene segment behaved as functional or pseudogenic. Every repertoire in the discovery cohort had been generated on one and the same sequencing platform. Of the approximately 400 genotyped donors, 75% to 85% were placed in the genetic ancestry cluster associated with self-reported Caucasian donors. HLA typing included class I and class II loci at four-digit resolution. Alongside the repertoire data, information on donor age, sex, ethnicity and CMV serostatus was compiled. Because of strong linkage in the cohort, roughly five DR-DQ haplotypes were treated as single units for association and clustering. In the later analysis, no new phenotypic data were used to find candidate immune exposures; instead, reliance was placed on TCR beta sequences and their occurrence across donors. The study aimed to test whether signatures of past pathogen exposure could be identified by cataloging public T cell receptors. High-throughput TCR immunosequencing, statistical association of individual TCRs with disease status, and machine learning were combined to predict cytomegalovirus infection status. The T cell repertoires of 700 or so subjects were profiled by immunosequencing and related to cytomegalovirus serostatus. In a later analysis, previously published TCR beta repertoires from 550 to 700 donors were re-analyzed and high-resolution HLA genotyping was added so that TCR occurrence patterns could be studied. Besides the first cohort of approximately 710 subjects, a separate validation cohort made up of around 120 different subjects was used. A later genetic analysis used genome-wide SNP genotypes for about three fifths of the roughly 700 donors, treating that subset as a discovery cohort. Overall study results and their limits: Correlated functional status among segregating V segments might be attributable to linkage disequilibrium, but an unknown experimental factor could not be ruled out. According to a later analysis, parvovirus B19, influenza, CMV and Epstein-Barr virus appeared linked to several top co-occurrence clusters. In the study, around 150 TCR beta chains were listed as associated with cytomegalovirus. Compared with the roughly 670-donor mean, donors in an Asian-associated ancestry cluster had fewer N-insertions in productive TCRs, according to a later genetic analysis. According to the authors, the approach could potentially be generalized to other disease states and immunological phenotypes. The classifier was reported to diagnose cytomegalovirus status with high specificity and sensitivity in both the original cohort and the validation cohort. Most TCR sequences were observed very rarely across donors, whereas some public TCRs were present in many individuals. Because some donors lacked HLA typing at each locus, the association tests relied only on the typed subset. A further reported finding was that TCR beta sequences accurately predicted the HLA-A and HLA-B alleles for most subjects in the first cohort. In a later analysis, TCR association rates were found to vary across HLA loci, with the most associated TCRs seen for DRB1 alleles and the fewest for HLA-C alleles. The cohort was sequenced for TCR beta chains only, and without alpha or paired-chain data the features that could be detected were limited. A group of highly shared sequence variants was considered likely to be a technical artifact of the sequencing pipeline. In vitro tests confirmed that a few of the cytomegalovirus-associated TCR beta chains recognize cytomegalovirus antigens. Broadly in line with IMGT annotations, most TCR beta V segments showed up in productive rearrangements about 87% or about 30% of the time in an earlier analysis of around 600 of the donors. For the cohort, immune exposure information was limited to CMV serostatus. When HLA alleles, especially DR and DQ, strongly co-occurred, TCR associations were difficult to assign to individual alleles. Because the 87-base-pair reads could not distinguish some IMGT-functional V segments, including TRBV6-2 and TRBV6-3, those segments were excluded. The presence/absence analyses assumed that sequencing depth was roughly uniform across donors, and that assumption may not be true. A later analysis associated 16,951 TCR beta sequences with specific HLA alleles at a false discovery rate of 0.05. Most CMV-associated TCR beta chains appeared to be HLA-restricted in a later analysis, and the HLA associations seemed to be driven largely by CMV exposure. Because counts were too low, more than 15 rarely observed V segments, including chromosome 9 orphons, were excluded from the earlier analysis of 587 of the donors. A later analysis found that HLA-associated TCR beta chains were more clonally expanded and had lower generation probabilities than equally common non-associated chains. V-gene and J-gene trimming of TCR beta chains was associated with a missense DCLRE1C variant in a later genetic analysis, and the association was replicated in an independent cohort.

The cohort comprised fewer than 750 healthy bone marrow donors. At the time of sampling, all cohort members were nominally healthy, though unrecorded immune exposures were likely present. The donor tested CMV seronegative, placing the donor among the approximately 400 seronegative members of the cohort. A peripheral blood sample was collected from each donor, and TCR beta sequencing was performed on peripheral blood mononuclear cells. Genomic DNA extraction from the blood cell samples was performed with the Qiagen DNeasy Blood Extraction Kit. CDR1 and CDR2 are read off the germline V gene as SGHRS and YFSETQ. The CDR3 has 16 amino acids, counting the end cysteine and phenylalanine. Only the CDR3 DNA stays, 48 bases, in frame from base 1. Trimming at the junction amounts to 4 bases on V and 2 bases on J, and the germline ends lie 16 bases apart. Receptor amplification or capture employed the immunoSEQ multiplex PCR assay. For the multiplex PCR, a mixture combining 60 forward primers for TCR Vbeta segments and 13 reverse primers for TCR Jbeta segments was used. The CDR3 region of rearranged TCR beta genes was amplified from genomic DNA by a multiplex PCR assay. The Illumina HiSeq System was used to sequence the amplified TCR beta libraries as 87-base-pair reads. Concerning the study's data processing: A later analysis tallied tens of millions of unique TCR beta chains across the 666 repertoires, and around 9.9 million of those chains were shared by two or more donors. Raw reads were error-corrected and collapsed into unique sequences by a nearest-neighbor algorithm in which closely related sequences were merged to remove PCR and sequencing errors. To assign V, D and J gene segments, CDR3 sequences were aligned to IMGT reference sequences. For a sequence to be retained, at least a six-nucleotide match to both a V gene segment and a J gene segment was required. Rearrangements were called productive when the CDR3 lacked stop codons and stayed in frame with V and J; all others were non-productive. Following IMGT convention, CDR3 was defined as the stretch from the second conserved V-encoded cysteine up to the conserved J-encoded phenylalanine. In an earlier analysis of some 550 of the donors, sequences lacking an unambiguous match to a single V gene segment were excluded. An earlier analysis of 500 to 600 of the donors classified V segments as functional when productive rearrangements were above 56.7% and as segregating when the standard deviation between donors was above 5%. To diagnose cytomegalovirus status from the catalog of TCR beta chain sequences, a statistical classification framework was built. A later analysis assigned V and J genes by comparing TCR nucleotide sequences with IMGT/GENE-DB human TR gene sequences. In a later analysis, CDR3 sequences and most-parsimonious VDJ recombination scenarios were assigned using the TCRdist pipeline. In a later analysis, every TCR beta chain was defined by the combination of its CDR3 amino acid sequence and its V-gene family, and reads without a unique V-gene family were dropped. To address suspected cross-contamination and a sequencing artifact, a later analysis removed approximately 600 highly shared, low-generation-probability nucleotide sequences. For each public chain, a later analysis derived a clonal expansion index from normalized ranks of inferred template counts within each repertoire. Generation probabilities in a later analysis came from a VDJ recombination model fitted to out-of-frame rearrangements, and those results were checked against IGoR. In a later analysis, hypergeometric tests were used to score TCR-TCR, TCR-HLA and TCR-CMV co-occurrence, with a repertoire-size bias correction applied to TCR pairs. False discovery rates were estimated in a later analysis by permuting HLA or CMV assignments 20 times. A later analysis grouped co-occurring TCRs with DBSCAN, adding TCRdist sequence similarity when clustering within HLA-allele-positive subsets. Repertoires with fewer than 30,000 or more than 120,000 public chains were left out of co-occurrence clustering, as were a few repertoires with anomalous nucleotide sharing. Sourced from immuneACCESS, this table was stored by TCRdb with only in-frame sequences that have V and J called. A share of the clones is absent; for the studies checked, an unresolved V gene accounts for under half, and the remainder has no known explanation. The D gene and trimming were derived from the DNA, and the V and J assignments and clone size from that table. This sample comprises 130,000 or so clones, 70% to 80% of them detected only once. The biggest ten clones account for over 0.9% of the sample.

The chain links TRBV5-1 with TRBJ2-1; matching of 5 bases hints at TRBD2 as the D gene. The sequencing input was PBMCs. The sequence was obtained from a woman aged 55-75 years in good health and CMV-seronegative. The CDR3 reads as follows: CASSGTSSGAYNEQFF. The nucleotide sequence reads TGCGCCAGCAGCGGCACTAGTTCTGGGGCCTACAATGAGCAGTTCTTC. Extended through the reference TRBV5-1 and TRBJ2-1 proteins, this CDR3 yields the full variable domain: KAGVTQTPRYLIKTRGQQVTLSCSPISGHRSVSWYQQTPGQGLQFLFEYFSETQRNKGNFPGRFSGRQFSNSRSEMNVSTLELGDSALYLCASSGTSSGAYNEQFFGPGTRLTVL.